These 17 T cell receptor beta chains originate from one sample sequenced in a study of early T cells in non-severe SARS-CoV-2 infection. TCRdb processed the 5' RACE reads anew with MiXCR; each CDR3 protein has one entry. Among approximately 73,000 distinct CDR3 sequences listed, around 13% were seen once. Sequencing was carried out using whole blood. The receptors derive from an adult who was a healthcare worker with PCR-confirmed SARS-CoV-2 infection or an uninfected control (not recorded which).

In regard to this clonotype: This may arise from a read error, as a much more abundant clone is one base away. CDR3 region: CASSTDGGAKNIQYF. The CDR3 bases are TGTGCCAGCAGCACGGATGGGGGTGCCAAAAACATTCAGTACTTC. V is TRBV7-9 and J is TRBJ2-4; D tentatively fits TRBD1 or TRBD2 (5 bases each). The V gene's germline CDR1 is SEHNR and CDR2 FQNEAQ (reference sequence). The length of the CDR3 is 15 residues. V was clipped by 5 bases and J by 1 base, with 12 bases between them.

This clonotype was counted ten times or more. In nucleotides, the CDR3 is TGTGCCAGCAGCTTAAGGAGCGGGAGCTACGAGCAGTACTTC. Translating gives CASSLRSGSYEQYF. The V and J genes are TRBV7-9 and TRBJ2-7; 8 bases match TRBD2. The CDR3 totals 14 residues. V trimming: 2 bases; J trimming: 3 bases; junction bases outside the gene matches: 3. Per germline, CDR1 SEHNR and CDR2 FQNEAQ (reference sequence).

V and J are TRBV7-8 and TRBJ2-5; TRBD1 matches at 7 bases. This CDR3 is 17 amino acids long. CDR1 is SGHVS, CDR2 FQNEAQ, per germline. Trimming cost V 4 bases and J 4 bases; bases outside gene matches: 15. CDR3 nucleotide sequence: TGTGCCAGCAGCTCCAATAGTATGACCGGGGACAGAGAGACCCAGTACTTC. Translating it yields CASSSNSMTGDRETQYF.

This clonotype was seen a handful of times. The rearrangement links TRBV7-9 to TRBJ2-2; 7 nucleotides agree with TRBD1. The CDR3 consists of 14 residues. The J segment lost 6 bases and the V segment lost 5 bases, leaving 6 bases of the junction unmatched. CDR1 and CDR2 from the germline V gene are SEHNR and FQNEAQ (reference sequence). CDR3 in amino acids: CASSKGGIAGELFF. The CDR3 DNA follows: TGTGCCAGCAGCAAAGGGGGCATCGCCGGGGAGCTGTTTTTT.

V and J are TRBV24-1 and TRBJ1-6; D is unresolved. Germline CDR1 and CDR2: KGHDR and SFDVKD. The CDR3 covers 12 residues. The V end lost 8 bases, the J end lost 5 bases, and 6 bases lay between the germline ends. CDR3 amino acids: CATIANNSPLHF. CDR3 bases: TGTGCCACCATAGCCAATAATTCACCCCTCCACTTT.

This clonotype came up a few times. The chain couples TRBV11-2 to TRBJ2-1, with 12 bases lining up with TRBD2. This CDR3 comprises 15 residues. V was clipped by 5 bases and J by 8 bases; unmatched bases: 7. Germline lookup yields CDR1 SGHAT and CDR2 FQNNGV. CDR3 loop: CASSLLAGGPDEQFF. As DNA, the CDR3 is TGTGCCAGCAGCCTCCTAGCGGGAGGGCCGGATGAGCAGTTCTTC.

The rearrangement joins TRBV4-2 to TRBJ1-1; TRBD1 aligns across 7 bases. With 1 base clipped from V and 3 bases from J, the junction kept 5 bases outside the gene matches. Germline V gene data show CDR1 as LGHNA and CDR2 as YNFKEQ. There are 15 residues in the CDR3. The CDR3 is CASSQARGQDTEAFF. In DNA, the CDR3 is TGTGCCAGCAGCCAAGCTAGGGGGCAAGACACTGAAGCTTTCTTT.

This clonotype was observed many times. The chain links TRBV29-1 to TRBJ2-5, with D perhaps given as TRBD1 or TRBD2 (5 bases each). This CDR3 comprises 13 residues. V dropped 0 bases and J dropped 5 bases, with 10 bases sitting between them. CDR1 SQVTM and CDR2 ANQGSEA come from the germline V gene. CDR3 sequence: CSVEDGGSETQYF. The CDR3 nucleotides are TGCAGCGTTGAAGATGGGGGTTCCGAGACCCAGTACTTC.

Only a few counts were recorded for this clonotype. V usage is TRBV27 and J usage is TRBJ2-2; D tentatively fits TRBD1 or TRBD2 (5 bases each). The germline CDR1 and CDR2 sequences are MNHEY and SMNVEV (reference sequence). This CDR3 contains 14 residues. Trimming took off 6 bases at V and 0 bases at J, with 8 bases between the two ends. In DNA, the CDR3 is TGTGCCAGCAGGAGGGACGCGAACACCGGGGAGCTGTTTTTT. Translation: CASRRDANTGELFF.

This chain connects TRBV20-1 to TRBJ2-5; 7 bases fit TRBD2. CDR1 is DFQATT and CDR2 is SNEGSKA in the germline V gene (reference sequence). Trimming cost V 6 bases and J 1 base; bases outside gene matches: 8. The CDR3 contains 14 residues. The CDR3 here is CSAGLSGFQETQYF. The CDR3 DNA sequence: TGCAGTGCGGGACTTAGCGGGTTCCAAGAGACCCAGTACTTC.

This clonotype was observed at least ten times. The chain has TRBV6-6 and TRBJ2-2, with D possibly TRBD1 on 6 matching bases. CDR3 length: 14 amino acids. Looked up from germline, CDR1 is MNHNY and CDR2 is SVGAGI (reference sequence). V lost 5 bases to trimming and J lost 6 bases, with 13 bases between them. As DNA, the CDR3 is TGTGCCAGCAGTCTTACAGGGATCGCCGGGGAGCTGTTTTTT. Translating it yields CASSLTGIAGELFF.

The V gene is TRBV9, the J gene TRBJ2-3; TRBD2 agrees at 7 bases. This CDR3 contains 15 residues. CDR1 and CDR2 from the germline V gene are SGDLS and YYNGEE. V was clipped by 8 bases and J by 6 bases; unmatched bases: 15. The DNA for the CDR3 is TGTGCCAGTCAGTCGGGCGGGAGTCACTGGGATACGCAGTATTTT. Translated: CASQSGGSHWDTQYF.

This clonotype occurred a few times. The chain employs TRBV18 and TRBJ2-1; 8 bases agree with TRBD1. This CDR3 comprises 15 residues. Germline V gene data show CDR1 as KGHSH and CDR2 as LQKENI. Trimming removed 5 bases from V and 2 bases from J; junction bases left unmatched: 5. In DNA form, the CDR3 reads TGTGCCAGCTCAGCACAGGGGGGCGCCTACAATGAGCAGTTCTTC. Protein product: CASSAQGGAYNEQFF.

This clonotype came up a few times. CDR3 sequence reads: CASHLSRDGEKLFF. CDR3 in DNA: TGTGCCAGCCATTTGTCCCGGGACGGTGAAAAACTGTTTTTT. V gene TRBV28 combines with J gene TRBJ1-4; TRBD1 might be the D (5 bases). This CDR3 spans 14 amino acids. CDR1 MDHEN and CDR2 SYDVKM come from the germline V gene. Between the trimmed V and J ends, which lost 8 bases and 7 bases, there was a span of 17 bases.

This chain joins TRBV29-1 and TRBJ2-3; D unclear. Trimming took off 6 bases at V and 6 bases at J, with 10 bases between the two ends. There are 11 residues in the CDR3. In germline, CDR1 is SQVTM, CDR2 ANQGSEA. The CDR3, as DNA: TGCAGCGTCAGACCCGGGGATACGCAGTATTTT. It is translated as CSVRPGDTQYF.

This clonotype was detected only a few times. V gene TRBV5-1 combines with J gene TRBJ2-7, with D perhaps assigned TRBD1 or TRBD2 (5 bases each). Per the germline V gene, CDR1 is SGHRS and CDR2 is YFSETQ. V lost 0 bases and J lost 2, with 9 bases in between. The CDR3 covers 14 residues. CDR3 sequence reads: CASSLGDQAYEQYF. CDR3 sequence (DNA): TGCGCCAGCAGCTTGGGGGACCAAGCCTACGAGCAGTACTTC. Full variable domain (missing parts from reference TRBV5-1 and TRBJ2-7): KAGVTQTPRYLIKTRGQQVTLSCSPISGHRSVSWYQQTPGQGLQFLFEYFSETQRNKGNFPGRFSGRQFSNSRSEMNVSTLELGDSALYLCASSLGDQAYEQYFGPGTRLTVT.

In this sample, this clonotype turned up many times. The rearrangement links TRBV30 to TRBJ2-1; the match to TRBD2 covers 7 bases. Germline V gives CDR1 GTSNPN, CDR2 SVGIG (reference sequence). Unmatched junction bases numbered 5, after V lost 3 bases and J lost 3 bases. The CDR3 runs 14 residues. Here the CDR3 reads CAWRSGTNYNEQFF. In DNA form, the CDR3 reads TGTGCCTGGAGGTCCGGGACTAACTACAATGAGCAGTTCTTC.